This T cell receptor beta chain is drawn from a study of siplizumab effects on memory and regulatory T cells. Findings and limits, study-wide: Roughly 75-97% of proliferating CD4+ or CD8+ clones lacked a naive or memory phenotype that could be assigned. Suppressive function of proliferating Tregs from siplizumab cultures was not confirmed.

On this clone itself: Its specificity is not known.

V lost 3 bases, J lost 6 bases, and 18 bases lay in between. The germline gives CDR1 SGHKS, CDR2 YYEKEE (reference sequence). This CDR3 is 16 amino acids long. The repertoire was sequenced with immunoSEQ multiplex PCR; TCRdb's copy has only in-frame clones and lacks some. The data show around 100,000 clones, about 94% seen once. Input material: non-Treg CD4+ T cells sorted from blood. This rearrangement joins TRBV5-5 to TRBJ2-2, with D tentatively TRBD1 (6 bases). The clonotype comes from a human donor in good health. In DNA, the CDR3 is TGTGCCAGCAGCTGGGACCCTGGGACAAGTTCCGGGGAGCTGTTTTTT. Protein sequence: CASSWDPGTSSGELFF.